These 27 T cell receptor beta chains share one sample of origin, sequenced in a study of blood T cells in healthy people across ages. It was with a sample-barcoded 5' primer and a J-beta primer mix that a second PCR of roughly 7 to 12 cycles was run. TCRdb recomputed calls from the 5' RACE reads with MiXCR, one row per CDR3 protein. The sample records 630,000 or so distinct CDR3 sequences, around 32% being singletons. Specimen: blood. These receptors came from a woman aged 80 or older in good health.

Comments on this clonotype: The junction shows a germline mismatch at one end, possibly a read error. This CDR3 reads CARSSINSNQPQHF. CDR3 sequence (DNA): TGTGCCCGGAGTTCGATCAATAGCAATCAGCCCCAGCATTTT. The chain links TRBV30 to TRBJ1-5; D gene unclear. Germline V gene sequence: CDR1 GTSNPN, CDR2 SVGIG (reference sequence). CDR3 length: 14 amino acids.

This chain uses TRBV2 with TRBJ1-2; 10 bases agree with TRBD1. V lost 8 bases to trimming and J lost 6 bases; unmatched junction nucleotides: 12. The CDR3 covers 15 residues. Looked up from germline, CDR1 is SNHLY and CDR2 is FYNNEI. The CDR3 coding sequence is TGTGCCAGCGGCCGGGACAGGGGAAGGGGTAATGGCTACACCTTC. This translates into CASGRDRGRGNGYTF.

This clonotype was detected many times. CDR3: CASSQVGQGATQPQHF. CDR3 nucleotide sequence: TGTGCCAGCAGCCAAGTTGGACAGGGGGCAACTCAGCCCCAGCATTTT. V gene TRBV4-2 combines with J gene TRBJ1-5, with TRBD1 matching 11 bases. Germline loops: CDR1 LGHNA, CDR2 YNFKEQ. The V gene end was trimmed by 1 base and the J gene end by 6 bases; junction bases not matched to a gene: 5. This CDR3 has 16 residues.

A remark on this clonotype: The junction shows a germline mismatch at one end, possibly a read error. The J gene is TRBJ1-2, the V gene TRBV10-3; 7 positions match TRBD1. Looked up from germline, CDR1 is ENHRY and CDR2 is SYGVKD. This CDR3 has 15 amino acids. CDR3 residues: CTITTQGGVRYGYTF. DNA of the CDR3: TGTACCATCACTACTCAGGGGGGCGTACGGTATGGCTACACCTTC.

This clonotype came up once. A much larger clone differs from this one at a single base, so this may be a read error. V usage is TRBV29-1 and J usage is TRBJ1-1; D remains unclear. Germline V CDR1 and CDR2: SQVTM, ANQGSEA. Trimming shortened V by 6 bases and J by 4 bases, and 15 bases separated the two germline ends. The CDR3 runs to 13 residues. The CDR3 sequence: CSVQPTGSTEAFF. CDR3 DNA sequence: TGCAGCGTCCAGCCGACGGGGAGCACTGAAGCTTTCTTT.

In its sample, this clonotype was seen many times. Here the CDR3 DNA reads TGTGCCAGCAGCTTAGAGCCGCCAGGGGTCTCCTACGAGCAGTACTTC. This sequence encodes CASSLEPPGVSYEQYF. The rearrangement uses TRBV7-2 and TRBJ2-7; maybe TRBD1 (6 bases). The CDR3 spans 16 residues. V lost 1 base, J lost 0 bases, and 13 bases lay in between. Germline CDR1 reads SGHTA; CDR2 reads FQGNSA.

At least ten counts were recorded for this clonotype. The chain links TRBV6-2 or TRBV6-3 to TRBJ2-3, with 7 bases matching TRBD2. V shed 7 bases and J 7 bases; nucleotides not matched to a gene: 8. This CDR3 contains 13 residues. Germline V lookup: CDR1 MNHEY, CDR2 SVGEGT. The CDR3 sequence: CASNELARNTQYF. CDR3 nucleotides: TGTGCCAGCAACGAACTAGCGAGGAATACGCAGTATTTT.

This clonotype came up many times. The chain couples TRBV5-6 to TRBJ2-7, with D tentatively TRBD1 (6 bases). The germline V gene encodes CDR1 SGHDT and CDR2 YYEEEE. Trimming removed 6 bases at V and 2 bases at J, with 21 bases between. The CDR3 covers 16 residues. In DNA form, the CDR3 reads TGTGCCAGCAAGCGATCCTCCCGGGACACCACCTACGAGCAGTACTTC. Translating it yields CASKRSSRDTTYEQYF. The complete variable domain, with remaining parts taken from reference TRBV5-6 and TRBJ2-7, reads DAGVTQSPTHLIKTRGQQVTLRCSPKSGHDTVSWYQQALGQGPQFIFQYYEEEERQRGNFPDRFSGHQFPNYSSELNVNALLLGDSALYLCASKRSSRDTTYEQYFGPGTRLTVT.

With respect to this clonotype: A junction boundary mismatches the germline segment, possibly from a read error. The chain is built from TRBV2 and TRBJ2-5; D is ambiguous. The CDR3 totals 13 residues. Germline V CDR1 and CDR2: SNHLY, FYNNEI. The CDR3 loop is CAGSATAAGTQYF. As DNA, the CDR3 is TGTGCCGGCAGTGCAACGGCCGCAGGGACCCAGTACTTC. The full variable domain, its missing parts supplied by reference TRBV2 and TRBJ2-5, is EPEVTQTPSHQVTQMGQEVILRCVPISNHLYFYWYRQILGQKVEFLVSFYNNEISEKSEIFDDQFSVERPDGSNFTLKIRSTKLEDSAMYFCAGSATAAGTQYFGPGTRLLVL.

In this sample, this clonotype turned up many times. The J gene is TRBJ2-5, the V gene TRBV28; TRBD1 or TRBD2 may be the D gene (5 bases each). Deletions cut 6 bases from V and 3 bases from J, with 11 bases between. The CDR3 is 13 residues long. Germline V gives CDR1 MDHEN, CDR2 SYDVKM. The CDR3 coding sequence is TGTGCCAGCAGCCGGGGCAGGGAAGAGACCCAGTACTTC. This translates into CASSRGREETQYF.

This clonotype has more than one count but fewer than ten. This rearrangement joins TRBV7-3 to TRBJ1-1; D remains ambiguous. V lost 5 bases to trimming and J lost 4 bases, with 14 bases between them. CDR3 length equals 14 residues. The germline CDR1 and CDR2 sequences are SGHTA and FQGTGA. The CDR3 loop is CASSLIGRGTEAFF. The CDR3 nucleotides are TGTGCCAGCAGCCTCATAGGGCGGGGCACTGAAGCTTTCTTT.

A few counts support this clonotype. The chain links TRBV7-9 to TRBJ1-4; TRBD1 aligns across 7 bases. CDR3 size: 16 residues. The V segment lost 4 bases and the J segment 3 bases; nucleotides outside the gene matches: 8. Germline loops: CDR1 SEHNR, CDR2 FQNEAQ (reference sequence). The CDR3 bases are TGTGCCAGCAGCTACGGAACAGGGGCATCTAATGAAAAACTGTTTTTT. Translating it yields CASSYGTGASNEKLFF.

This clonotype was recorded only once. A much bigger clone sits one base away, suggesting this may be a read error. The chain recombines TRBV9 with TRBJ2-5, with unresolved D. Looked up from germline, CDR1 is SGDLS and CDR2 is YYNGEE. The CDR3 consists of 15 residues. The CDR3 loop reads CTSSVVAGGSETQYF. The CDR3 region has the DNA TGTACCAGCAGCGTAGTAGCAGGCGGATCGGAGACCCAGTACTTC. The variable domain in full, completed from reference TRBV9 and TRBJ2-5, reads DSGVTQTPKHLITATGQRVTLRCSPRSGDLSVYWYQQSLDQGLQFLIQYYNGEERAKGNILERFSAQQFPDLHSELNLSSLELGDSALYFCTSSVVAGGSETQYFGPGTRLLVL.

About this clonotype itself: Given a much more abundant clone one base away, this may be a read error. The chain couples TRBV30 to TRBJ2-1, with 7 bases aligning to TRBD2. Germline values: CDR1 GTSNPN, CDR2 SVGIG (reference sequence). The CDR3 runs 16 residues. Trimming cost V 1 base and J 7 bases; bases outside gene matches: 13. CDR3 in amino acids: CAWSAPSSGPLNEQFF. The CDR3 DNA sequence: TGTGCCTGGAGTGCCCCCTCTAGCGGCCCTTTGAATGAGCAGTTCTTC.

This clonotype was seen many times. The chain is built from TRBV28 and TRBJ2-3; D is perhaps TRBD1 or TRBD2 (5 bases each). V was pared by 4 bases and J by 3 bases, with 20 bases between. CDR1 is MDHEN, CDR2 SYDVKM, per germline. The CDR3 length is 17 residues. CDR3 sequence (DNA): TGTGCCAGCAGTTACCCCAAAGTGGGGCGGAGGACAGATACGCAGTATTTT. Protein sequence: CASSYPKVGRRTDTQYF.

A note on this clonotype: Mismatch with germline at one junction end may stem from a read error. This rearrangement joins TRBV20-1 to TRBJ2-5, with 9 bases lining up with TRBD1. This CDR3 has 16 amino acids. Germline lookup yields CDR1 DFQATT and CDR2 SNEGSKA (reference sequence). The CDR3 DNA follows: TGCAGTGCTAGATGGGGACAGGGCTTTTCCGGAGAGATCCAGTACTTC. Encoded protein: CSARWGQGFSGEIQYF.

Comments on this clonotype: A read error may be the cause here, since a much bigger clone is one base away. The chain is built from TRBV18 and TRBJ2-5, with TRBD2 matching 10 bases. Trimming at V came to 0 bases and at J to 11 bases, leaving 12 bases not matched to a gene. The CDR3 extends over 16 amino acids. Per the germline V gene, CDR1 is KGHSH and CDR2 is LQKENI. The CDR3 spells CASSPPRSSGGNEQYF. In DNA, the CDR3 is TGTGCCAGCTCACCACCGCGGTCTAGCGGGGGCAATGAGCAGTACTTC.

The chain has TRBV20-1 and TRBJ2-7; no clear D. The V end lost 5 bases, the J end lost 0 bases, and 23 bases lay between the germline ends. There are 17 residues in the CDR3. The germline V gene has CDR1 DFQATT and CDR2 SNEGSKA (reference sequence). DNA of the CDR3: TGCAGTGCTGCACTGACTTTAGGGCACTTACTCTCCTACGAGCAGTACTTC. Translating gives CSAALTLGHLLSYEQYF.

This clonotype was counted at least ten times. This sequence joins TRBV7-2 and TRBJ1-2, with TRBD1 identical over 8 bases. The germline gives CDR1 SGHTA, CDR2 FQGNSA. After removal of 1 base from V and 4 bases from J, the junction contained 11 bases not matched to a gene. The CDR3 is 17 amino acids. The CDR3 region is CASSLGPSGQAGYGYTF. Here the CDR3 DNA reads TGTGCCAGCAGCTTAGGACCCTCGGGACAGGCCGGCTATGGCTACACCTTC.

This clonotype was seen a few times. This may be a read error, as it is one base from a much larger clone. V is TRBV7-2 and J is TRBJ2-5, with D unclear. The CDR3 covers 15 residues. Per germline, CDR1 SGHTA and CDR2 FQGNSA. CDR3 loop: CASSLGNRAQEPQYF. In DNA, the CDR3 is TGTGCCAGCAGCTTAGGCAACAGAGCTCAAGAGCCCCAGTACTTC. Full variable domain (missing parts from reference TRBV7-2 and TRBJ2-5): GAGVSQSPSNKVTEKGKDVELRCDPISGHTALYWYRQSLGQGLEFLIYFQGNSAPDKSGLPSDRFSAERTGGSVSTLTIQRTQQEDSAVYLCASSLGNRAQEPQYFGPGTRLLVL.

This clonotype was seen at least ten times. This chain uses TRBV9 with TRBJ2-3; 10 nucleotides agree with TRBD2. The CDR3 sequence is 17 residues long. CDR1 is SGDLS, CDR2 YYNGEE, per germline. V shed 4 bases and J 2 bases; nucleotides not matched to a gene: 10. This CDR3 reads CASSLTTSGFPTDTQYF. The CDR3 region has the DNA TGTGCCAGCAGCCTTACGACTAGCGGGTTTCCCACAGATACGCAGTATTTT.

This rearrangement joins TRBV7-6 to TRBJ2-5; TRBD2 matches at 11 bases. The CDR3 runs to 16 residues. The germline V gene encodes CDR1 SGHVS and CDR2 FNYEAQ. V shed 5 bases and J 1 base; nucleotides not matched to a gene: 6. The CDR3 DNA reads TGTGCCAGCAGCCTTAGCGGGGGGGAGACCCAAGAGACCCAGTACTTC. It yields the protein CASSLSGGETQETQYF.

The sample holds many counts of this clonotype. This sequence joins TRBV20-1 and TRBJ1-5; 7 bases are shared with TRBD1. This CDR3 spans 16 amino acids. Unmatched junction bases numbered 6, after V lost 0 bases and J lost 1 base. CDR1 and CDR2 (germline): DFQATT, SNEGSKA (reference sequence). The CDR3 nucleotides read TGCAGTGCTAGAGAATCGAGGGGGCTCAGCAATCAGCCCCAGCATTTT. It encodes CSARESRGLSNQPQHF.

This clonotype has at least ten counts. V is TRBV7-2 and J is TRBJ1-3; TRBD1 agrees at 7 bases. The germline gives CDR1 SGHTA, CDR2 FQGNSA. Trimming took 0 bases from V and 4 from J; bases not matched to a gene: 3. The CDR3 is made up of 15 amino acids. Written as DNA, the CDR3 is TGTGCCAGCAGCTTAGCGACAGGGACCGGAAACACCATATATTTT. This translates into CASSLATGTGNTIYF. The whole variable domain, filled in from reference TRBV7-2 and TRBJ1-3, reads GAGVSQSPSNKVTEKGKDVELRCDPISGHTALYWYRQSLGQGLEFLIYFQGNSAPDKSGLPSDRFSAERTGGSVSTLTIQRTQQEDSAVYLCASSLATGTGNTIYFGEGSWLTVV.

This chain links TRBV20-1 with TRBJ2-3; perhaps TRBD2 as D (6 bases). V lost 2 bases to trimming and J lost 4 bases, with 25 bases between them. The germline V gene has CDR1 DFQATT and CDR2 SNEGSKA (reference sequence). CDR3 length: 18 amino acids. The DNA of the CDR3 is TGCAGTGCTAGATCCCCCAAACCCCTAGCGTCCTTGGCAGATACGCAGTATTTT. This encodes CSARSPKPLASLADTQYF.

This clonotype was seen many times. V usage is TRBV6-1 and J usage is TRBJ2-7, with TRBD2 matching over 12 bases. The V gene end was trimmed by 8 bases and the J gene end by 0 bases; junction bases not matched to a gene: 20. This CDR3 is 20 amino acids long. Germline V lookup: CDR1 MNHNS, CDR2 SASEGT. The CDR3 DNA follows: TGTGCCAGCGCTAACCCGTCTTACAGGACTAGCGGGGACCTCTCCTACGAGCAGTACTTC. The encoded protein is CASANPSYRTSGDLSYEQYF.

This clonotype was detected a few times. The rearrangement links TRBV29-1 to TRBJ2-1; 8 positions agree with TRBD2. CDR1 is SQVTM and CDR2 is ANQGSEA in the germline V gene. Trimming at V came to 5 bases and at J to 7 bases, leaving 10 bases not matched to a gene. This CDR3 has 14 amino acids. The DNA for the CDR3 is TGCAGCGTTCCAGCGGGAGCGTCTCGGAATGAGCAGTTCTTC. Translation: CSVPAGASRNEQFF.